This T cell receptor beta chain was captured in a study of T cells in Graves' hyperthyroidism and ophthalmopathy. General observations from the study: With a median lead of roughly 6.2 months before onset, the model predicted ophthalmopathy. Expanded thyroid clonotypes (above 0.001) were mostly also found in blood.

RNA transcripts provided the source from which TCR beta CDR3 regions were amplified. Using the HTBI primer set, a first-round RT-PCR was run on the TCR CDR3. Via MiXCR, TCRdb re-called the multiplex PCR reads, giving one row per CDR3 protein. Of roughly 640,000 distinct CDR3 sequences listed, roughly 16% are singletons. For this clonotype: The antigen is not known.

CDR3 length equals 16 residues. V lost 6 bases to trimming and J lost 3 bases; unmatched junction nucleotides: 13. CDR1 is MDHEN, CDR2 SYDVKM, per germline. This chain joins TRBV28 and TRBJ2-7, with 8 bases aligning to TRBD1. The source material was blood. The origin of this receptor is a woman aged 40-49 years with Graves' ophthalmopathy. CDR3 in amino acids: CASRPPQGGGHYEQYF. Written as DNA, the CDR3 is TGTGCCAGCAGGCCTCCACAGGGGGGCGGCCACTACGAGCAGTACTTC.